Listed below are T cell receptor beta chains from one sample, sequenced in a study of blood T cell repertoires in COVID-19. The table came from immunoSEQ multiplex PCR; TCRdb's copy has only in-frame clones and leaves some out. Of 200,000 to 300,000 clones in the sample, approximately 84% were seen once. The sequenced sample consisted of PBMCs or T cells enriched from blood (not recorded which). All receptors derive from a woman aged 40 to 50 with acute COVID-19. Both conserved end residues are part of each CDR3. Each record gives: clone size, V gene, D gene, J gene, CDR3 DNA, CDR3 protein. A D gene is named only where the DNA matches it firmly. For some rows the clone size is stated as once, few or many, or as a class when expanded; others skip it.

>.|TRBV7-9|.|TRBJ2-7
TGTGCCAGCAGCTGGGGGGATTACGAGCAGTACTTC
CASSWGDYEQYF
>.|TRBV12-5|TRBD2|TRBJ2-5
TGTGCTAGTGGGATCGGGACTAGCGGCCAAGAGACCCAGTACTTC
CASGIGTSGQETQYF
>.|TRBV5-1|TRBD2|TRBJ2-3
TGCGCCAGCAGCGTAGCGGGGGGCACAGATACGCAGTATTTT
CASSVAGGTDTQYF
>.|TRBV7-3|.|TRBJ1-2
TGTGCCAGCAGCTTAACCCCCCCGACAGTTAACTATGGCTACACCTTC
CASSLTPPTVNYGYTF
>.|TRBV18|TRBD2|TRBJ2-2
TGTGCCAGCTCACCACCTCCGCGGGAGTTAATCGGGGAGCTGTTTTTT
CASSPPPRELIGELFF
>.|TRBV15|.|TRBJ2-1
TGTGCCACCAGTCAACTAGGAGGGGTTGAGTATGGGCAGTTCTTC
CATSQLGGVEYGQFF
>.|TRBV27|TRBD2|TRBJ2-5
TGTGCCAGCAGTTTTTTGGGGACTAGCGGGAGTAATACGGAGACCCAGTACTTC
CASSFLGTSGSNTETQYF
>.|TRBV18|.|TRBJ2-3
TGTGCCAGCTCACCAGAATTGGCGGCCGGAAGCACAGATACGCAGTATTTT
CASSPELAAGSTDTQYF
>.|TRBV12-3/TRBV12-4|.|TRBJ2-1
TGTGCCAGCAGTCCACTCCATGAGCAGTTCTTC
CASSPLHEQFF
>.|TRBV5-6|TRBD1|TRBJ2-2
TGTGCCAGCAGCTGGGGGACAGGGATCACCGGGGAGCTGTTTTTT
CASSWGTGITGELFF
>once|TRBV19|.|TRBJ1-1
TGTGCCAGTAGCACTACGGGTGAAGCTTTCTTT
CASSTTGEAFF